The rows below give T cell receptor beta chains drawn from one sample of a study of identical twins. TCRdb called the 5' RACE reads again in MiXCR, with one record for every CDR3 protein. The data hold 690,000 or so distinct CDR3 sequences, with 8.5% to 9.5% observed a single time. These same records also appear under a second study, on yellow fever vaccine responses in identical twins.

Specimen: PBMCs. The receptors here all came from a woman between 18 and 29 years old in good health. The CDR3 runs from the conserved cysteine through the conserved F or W. The D gene is left open where the match is weak. Not every row has a clone size; where given, it reads once, few, many or a size class.

D,J,size,V,DNA,CDR3
NA,TRBJ2-1,few,TRBV11-3,TGTGCCAGCAGCTTAAGTGAGCTACCCTACAATGAGCAGTTCTTC,CASSLSELPYNEQFF
NA,TRBJ2-7,NA,TRBV6-5,TGTGCCAGCAGTTCCCCGGGATCGGACTACGAGCAGTACTTC,CASSSPGSDYEQYF
TRBD1,TRBJ2-2,NA,TRBV10-3,TGTGCCATCTTGGACAGGGGGGTGACCGGGGAGCTGTTTTTT,CAILDRGVTGELFF
TRBD1,TRBJ2-7,NA,TRBV28,TGTGCCAGCATTTCCGGACAGGGACTCTACGAGCAGTACTTC,CASISGQGLYEQYF
NA,TRBJ2-5,NA,TRBV29-1,TGCAGCGTTTTGTTAGCGGAAGAGACCCAGTACTTC,CSVLLAEETQYF
TRBD2,TRBJ2-3,few,TRBV10-1,TGCGCCAGCAGCGAGATCGGACTAGCGGGAGATACGCAGTATTTT,CASSEIGLAGDTQYF
NA,TRBJ2-7,NA,TRBV7-2,TGTGCCAGCAGAACAGGATTTTATAACGAGCAGTACTTC,CASRTGFYNEQYF
NA,TRBJ2-3,NA,TRBV7-2,TGTGCCAGCAGCTTACAGCTGTCTAAGGATACGCAGTATTTT,CASSLQLSKDTQYF
TRBD1,TRBJ2-7,NA,TRBV28,TGTGCCAGCAGTTTAAACAGGGGCCTTACCTACGAGCAGTACTTC,CASSLNRGLTYEQYF
TRBD1,TRBJ1-6,NA,TRBV27,TGTGCCAGCAGTTTCTCGACAGGGCAGGGGACACCCCTCCACTTT,CASSFSTGQGTPLHF
NA,TRBJ2-2,NA,TRBV7-9,TGTGCCAGCAGCTTATTTAGCGCCCCCGGGGAGCTGTTTTTT,CASSLFSAPGELFF
NA,TRBJ2-7,NA,TRBV5-1,TGCGCCAGCAGCTTGGCGCTTTACTACGAGCAGTACTTC,CASSLALYYEQYF
TRBD1,TRBJ1-2,few,TRBV6-5,TGTGCCAGCAGTTACGCACAGGGGGTGGATGGCTACACCTTC,CASSYAQGVDGYTF
NA,TRBJ2-5,few,TRBV20-1,TGCAGTGGTAGCGCAGAGACCCAGTACTTC,CSGSAETQYF
TRBD1,TRBJ2-7,many,TRBV27,TGTGCCAGCAGATATGGACAGGCCTACGAGCAGTACTTC,CASRYGQAYEQYF
TRBD2,TRBJ2-4,many,TRBV9,TGTGCCAGCAGCGCGACTAGCGGTGAAAACATTCAGTACTTC,CASSATSGENIQYF
NA,TRBJ2-4,few,TRBV6-1,TGTGCCAGCAGTGTCCAGGGGGGAAACATTCAGTACTTC,CASSVQGGNIQYF
TRBD1,TRBJ2-1,NA,TRBV11-1,TGTGCCAGCAGCTCGGGACAGGGGGCTGCCAATGAGCAGTTCTTC,CASSSGQGAANEQFF
NA,TRBJ1-1,many,TRBV6-5,TGTGCCAGCAGTTACATGGGGATGGAAGCTTTCTTT,CASSYMGMEAFF
TRBD2,TRBJ2-7,NA,TRBV20-1,TGCAGTGCTAGACCAGCGGGGGGCCGAAAAACCCCCTACGAGCAGTACTTC,CSARPAGGRKTPYEQYF
NA,TRBJ2-3,few,TRBV4-2,TGTGCCAGCAGCCCGAATGAAGGGGACACAGATACGCAGTATTTT,CASSPNEGDTDTQYF
TRBD2,TRBJ2-5,NA,TRBV7-2,TGTGCCAGCAGCTTAGGGCGGGGGAGCTCTGAGACCCAGTACTTC,CASSLGRGSSETQYF
TRBD2,TRBJ2-2,few,TRBV29-1,TGCAGCGTTGGGCTCCTCGGGGGGTCCAACACCGGGGAGCTGTTTTTT,CSVGLLGGSNTGELFF
NA,TRBJ2-6,many,TRBV29-1,TGCAGCGTACCGGACAGCTCTGGGGCCAACGTCCTGACTTTC,CSVPDSSGANVLTF
NA,TRBJ2-5,many,TRBV11-2,TGTGCCAGCAGCTTAACGCCAGGGGTCTTAGAGACCCAGTACTTC,CASSLTPGVLETQYF